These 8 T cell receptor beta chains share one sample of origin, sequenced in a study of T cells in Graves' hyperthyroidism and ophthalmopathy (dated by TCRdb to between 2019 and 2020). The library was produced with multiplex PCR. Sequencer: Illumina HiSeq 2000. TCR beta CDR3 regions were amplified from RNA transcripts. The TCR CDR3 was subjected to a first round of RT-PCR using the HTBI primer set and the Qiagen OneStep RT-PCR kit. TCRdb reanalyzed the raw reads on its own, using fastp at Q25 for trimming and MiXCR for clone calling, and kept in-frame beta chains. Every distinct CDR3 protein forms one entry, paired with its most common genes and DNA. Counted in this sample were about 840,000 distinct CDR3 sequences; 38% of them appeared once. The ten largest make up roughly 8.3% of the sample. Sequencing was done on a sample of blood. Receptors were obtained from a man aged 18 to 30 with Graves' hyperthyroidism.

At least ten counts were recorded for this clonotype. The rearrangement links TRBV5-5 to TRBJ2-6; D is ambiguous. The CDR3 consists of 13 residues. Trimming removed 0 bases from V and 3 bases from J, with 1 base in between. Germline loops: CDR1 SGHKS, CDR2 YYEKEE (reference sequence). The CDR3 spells CASSLVGANVLTF. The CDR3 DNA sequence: TGTGCCAGCAGCTTGGTTGGGGCCAACGTCCTGACTTTC. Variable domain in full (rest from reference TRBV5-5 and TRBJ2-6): DAGVTQSPTHLIKTRGQQVTLRCSPISGHKSVSWYQQVLGQGPQFIFQYYEKEERGRGNFPDRFSARQFPNYSSELNVNALLLGDSALYLCASSLVGANVLTFGAGSRLTVL.

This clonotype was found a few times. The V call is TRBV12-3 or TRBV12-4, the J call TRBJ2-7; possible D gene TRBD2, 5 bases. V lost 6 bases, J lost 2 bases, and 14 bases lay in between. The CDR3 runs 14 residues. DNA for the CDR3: TGTGCCAGCAGCCCTCTTGGACTTACCTACGAGCAGTACTTC. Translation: CASSPLGLTYEQYF.

Here the CDR3 DNA reads TGTGCCAGCGCGGGGGGCCGTTCCCCGAGTTCCCAGACCCAGTACTTC. It translates to CASAGGRSPSSQTQYF. This chain uses TRBV7-9 with TRBJ2-5; 8 nucleotides agree with TRBD2. There are 16 residues in the CDR3. V lost 8 bases and J lost 6; bases outside the gene matches: 17. The V gene's germline CDR1 is SEHNR and CDR2 FQNEAQ (reference sequence).

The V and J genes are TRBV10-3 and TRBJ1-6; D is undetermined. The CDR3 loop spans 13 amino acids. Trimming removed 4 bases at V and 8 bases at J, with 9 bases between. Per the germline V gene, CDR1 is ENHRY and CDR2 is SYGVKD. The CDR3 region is CAISVGVDSPLHF. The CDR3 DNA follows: TGTGCCATCAGTGTCGGGGTTGATTCACCCCTCCACTTT.

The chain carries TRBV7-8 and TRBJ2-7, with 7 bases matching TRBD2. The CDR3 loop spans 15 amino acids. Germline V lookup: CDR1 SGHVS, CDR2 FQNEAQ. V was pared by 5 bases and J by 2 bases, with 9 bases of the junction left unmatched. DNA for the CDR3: TGTGCCAGCAGCCTCGGGACCCGGGGGGCCTACGAGCAGTACTTC. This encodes CASSLGTRGAYEQYF.

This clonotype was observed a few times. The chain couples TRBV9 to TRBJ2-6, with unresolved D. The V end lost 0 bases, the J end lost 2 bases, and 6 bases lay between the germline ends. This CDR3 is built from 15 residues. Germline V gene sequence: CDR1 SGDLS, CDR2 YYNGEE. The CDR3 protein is CASSVVVAGANVLTF. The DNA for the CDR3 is TGTGCCAGCAGCGTAGTAGTTGCTGGGGCCAACGTCCTGACTTTC. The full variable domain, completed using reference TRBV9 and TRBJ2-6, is DSGVTQTPKHLITATGQRVTLRCSPRSGDLSVYWYQQSLDQGLQFLIQYYNGEERAKGNILERFSAQQFPDLHSELNLSSLELGDSALYFCASSVVVAGANVLTFGAGSRLTVL.

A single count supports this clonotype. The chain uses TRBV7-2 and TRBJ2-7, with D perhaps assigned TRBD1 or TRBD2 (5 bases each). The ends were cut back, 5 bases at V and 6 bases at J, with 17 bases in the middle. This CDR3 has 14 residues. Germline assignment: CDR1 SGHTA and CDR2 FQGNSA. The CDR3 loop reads CASSVGLGAGEQYF. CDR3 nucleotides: TGTGCCAGCAGCGTTGGGTTAGGGGCGGGCGAGCAGTACTTC.

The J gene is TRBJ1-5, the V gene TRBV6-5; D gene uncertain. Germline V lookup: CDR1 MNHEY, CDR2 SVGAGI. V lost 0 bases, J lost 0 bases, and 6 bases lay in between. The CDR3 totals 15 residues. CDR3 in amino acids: CASSYSGGSNQPQHF. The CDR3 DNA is TGTGCCAGCAGTTACTCGGGCGGTAGCAATCAGCCCCAGCATTTT.